Here is one TCR beta chain with its context. Its target is unknown. The data belong to a study of T cell responses to AZD1222 COVID-19 vaccine. Study-wide results and caveats: Spike-spanning, vaccine-associated CD4 TCRs were dominant at 160-218 and 743-854. A mostly white British donor set with more females was recruited, and clonal diversity was possibly underestimated. Reportedly, close to half of spike-specific TCRs are directed against unmutated variant regions.

Sequencing used immunoSEQ multiplex PCR; TCRdb keeps in-frame clones, though not all of them. There are 250,000 to 300,000 clones in the sample; approximately 94% occur only once, and 0.5% to 0.7% lies in the top ten. Germline CDR1 is SNHLY and CDR2 is FYNNEI. V lost 4 bases and J lost 4; bases outside the gene matches: 14. The CDR3 spans 19 residues. Pooling covered second doses at about 4 or about 12 weeks. Sequencing used peripheral blood, obtained 28 days after the second AZD1222 dose. The TCR originated in an adult who received the AZD1222 COVID-19 vaccine. This chain uses TRBV2 with TRBJ2-1; 12 bases are shared with TRBD2. CDR3 bases: TGTGCCAGCAGTGGAAAACTAGCGGGAGGCTCTGCTGGGTACAATGAGCAGTTCTTC. It is translated as CASSGKLAGGSAGYNEQFF.